This section outlines one T cell receptor beta chain sequence together with its context. Only in-frame clones appear in the TCRdb table, and some are missing; sequencing was by immunoSEQ multiplex PCR. Of 70,000 or so clones in the sample, about 81% are singletons; the top ten hold 18%. The germline CDR1 and CDR2 sequences are SGHTS and YDEGEE. V lost 7 bases, J lost 3 bases, and 7 bases stayed unmatched. The CDR3 has 15 amino acids. The sample belongs to a study of blood T cell repertoires in COVID-19. This sequence joins TRBV5-8 and TRBJ1-5, with TRBD1 matching 10 bases. This clonotype was obtained from a human donor in a cohort sampled during active COVID-19. The sequenced sample was peripheral blood. CDR3 in DNA: TGTGCCAGCGGAGCGGGACAGGGGCCCAATCAGCCCCAGCATTTT. It encodes CASGAGQGPNQPQHF.